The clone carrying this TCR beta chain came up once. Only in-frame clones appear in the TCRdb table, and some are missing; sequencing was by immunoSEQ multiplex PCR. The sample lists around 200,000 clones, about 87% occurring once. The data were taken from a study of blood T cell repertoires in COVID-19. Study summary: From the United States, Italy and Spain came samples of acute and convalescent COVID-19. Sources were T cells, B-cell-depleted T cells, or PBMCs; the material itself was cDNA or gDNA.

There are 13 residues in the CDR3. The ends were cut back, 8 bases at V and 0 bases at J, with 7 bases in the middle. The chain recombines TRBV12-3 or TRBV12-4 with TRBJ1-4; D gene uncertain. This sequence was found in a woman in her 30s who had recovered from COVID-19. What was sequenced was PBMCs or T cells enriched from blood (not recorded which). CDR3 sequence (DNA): TGTGCCAGCGGCTCGACAACTAATGAAAAACTGTTTTTT. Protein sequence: CASGSTTNEKLFF.